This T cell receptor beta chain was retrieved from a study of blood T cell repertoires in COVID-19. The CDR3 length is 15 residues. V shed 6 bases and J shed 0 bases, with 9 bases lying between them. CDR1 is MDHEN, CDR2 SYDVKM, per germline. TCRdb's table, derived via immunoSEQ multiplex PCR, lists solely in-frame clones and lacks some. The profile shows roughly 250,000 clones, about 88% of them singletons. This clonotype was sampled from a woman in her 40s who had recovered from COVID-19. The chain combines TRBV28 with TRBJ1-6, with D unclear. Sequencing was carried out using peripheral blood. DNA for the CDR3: TGTGCCAGCAGGTACCCGGGCTCCTATAATTCACCCCTCCACTTT. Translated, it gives CASRYPGSYNSPLHF.